This passage covers 28 T cell receptor beta chains from one sample sequenced in a study of T cells in Graves' hyperthyroidism and ophthalmopathy. TCR beta CDR3 regions were amplified from RNA transcripts. Initially, a first-round RT-PCR of the TCR CDR3 employed the HTBI primer set. TCRdb reprocessed the multiplex PCR reads via MiXCR and lists one record per CDR3 protein. This table holds a few hundred thousand distinct CDR3 sequences, less than 15% found once. Sequenced sample: blood. The receptors originated from a man under 40 with Graves' hyperthyroidism that later progressed to Graves' ophthalmopathy.

This clonotype was counted many times. The chain uses TRBV13 and TRBJ2-7; 7 positions agree with TRBD2. The V gene end was trimmed by 5 bases and the J gene end by 9 bases; junction bases not matched to a gene: 13. The V gene's germline CDR1 is PRHDT and CDR2 FYEKMQ (reference sequence). CDR3 length equals 14 residues. DNA for the CDR3: TGTGCCAGCAGCACGGGACTAACCTCGGTCGGGCAGTACTTC. Translating it yields CASSTGLTSVGQYF.

Many counts were recorded for this clonotype. The chain has TRBV4-1 and TRBJ2-7; D remains ambiguous. Trimming took off 2 bases at V and 3 bases at J, with 11 bases between the two ends. CDR3 length: 14 residues. CDR1 is MGHRA and CDR2 is YSYEKL in the germline V gene. CDR3 sequence: CASSQKVPGYEQYF. As DNA, the CDR3 is TGCGCCAGCAGCCAAAAAGTCCCGGGCTACGAGCAGTACTTC.

V and J are TRBV6-9 and TRBJ2-7; 8 bases are a match to TRBD1. Germline assignment: CDR1 MNHGY and CDR2 SVAAGI. With V trimmed by 3 bases and J by 4 bases, 8 bases remained unmatched. The CDR3 is 15 amino acids. Here the CDR3 DNA reads TGTGCCAGCAGTTACGGACAGGGAATCCCTTACGAGCAGTACTTC. It is translated as CASSYGQGIPYEQYF.

This clonotype was recorded at least ten times. The chain combines TRBV6-1 with TRBJ1-5, with D unclear. Trimming pared 2 bases from V and 3 bases from J, leaving 11 bases between. Germline assignment: CDR1 MNHNS and CDR2 SASEGT. The CDR3 has 15 residues. CDR3 sequence reads: CASSERYGVNQPQHF. CDR3 sequence (DNA): TGTGCCAGCAGTGAACGGTATGGGGTCAATCAGCCCCAGCATTTT.

V and J are TRBV5-5 and TRBJ2-7, with D perhaps TRBD1 (5 bases). V lost 2 bases and J 0 bases, leaving 15 bases between the germline ends. The CDR3 is 16 residues long. CDR1 and CDR2 (germline): SGHKS, YYEKEE (reference sequence). The CDR3 DNA sequence: TGTGCCAGCAGCTTAAGGGGCCCGAGGAGCTCCTACGAGCAGTACTTC. Translation gives CASSLRGPRSSYEQYF.

Ten or more counts support this clonotype. The V call is TRBV6-2 or TRBV6-3, the J call TRBJ1-2; D remains ambiguous. This CDR3 is 14 amino acids long. The germline gives CDR1 MNHEY, CDR2 SVGEGT. V lost 6 bases, J lost 8 bases, and 19 bases lay in between. The CDR3 sequence: CASSLSRPPGGYTF. In nucleotides, the CDR3 is TGTGCCAGCAGCCTATCCCGGCCTCCTGGGGGCTACACCTTC.

The table lists this clonotype with many counts. The chain links TRBV20-1 to TRBJ2-3, with TRBD2 matching over 9 bases. This CDR3 is 15 amino acids long. V shed 0 bases and J 4 bases; nucleotides not matched to a gene: 5. In germline, CDR1 is DFQATT, CDR2 SNEGSKA (reference sequence). CDR3 DNA: TGCAGTGCTAGAGATAGCGGGGGAGCACCAGATACGCAGTATTTT. This gives the protein CSARDSGGAPDTQYF.

This clonotype showed up just a few times. The V and J genes are TRBV10-1 and TRBJ1-1, with D unresolved. The CDR3 extends over 13 amino acids. Germline V gene lookup returns CDR1 WNHNN and CDR2 SYGVQD (reference sequence). V lost 0 bases and J 5 bases, leaving 7 bases between the germline ends. CDR3 nucleotide sequence: TGCGCCAGCAGTGAGTCGATCGGTACTGAAGCTTTCTTT. This encodes CASSESIGTEAFF.

V usage is TRBV7-2 and J usage is TRBJ2-1; TRBD2 matches at 10 bases. The V segment lost 3 bases and the J segment 9 bases; nucleotides outside the gene matches: 11. CDR1 is SGHTA, CDR2 FQGNSA, per germline. The CDR3 contains 16 residues. The CDR3 here is CASSFPQAGGSIEQFF. The CDR3, as DNA: TGTGCCAGCAGCTTTCCCCAAGCGGGGGGGTCAATTGAGCAGTTCTTC.

This clonotype has a count of ten or more. The chain links TRBV28 to TRBJ2-1, with D tentatively TRBD2 (5 bases). This CDR3 contains 11 residues. Germline V gives CDR1 MDHEN, CDR2 SYDVKM. V was shortened by 5 bases and J by 12 bases, with 11 bases between the two germline ends. CDR3 in DNA: TGTGCCAGCAGTCTTAGCCGGGGGCAGTTCTTC. Its protein product is CASSLSRGQFF. Full variable domain (rest looked up from reference TRBV28 and TRBJ2-1): DVKVTQSSRYLVKRTGEKVFLECVQDMDHENMFWYRQDPGLGLRLIYFSYDVKMKEKGDIPEGYSVSREKKERFSLILESASTNQTSMYLCASSLSRGQFFGPGTRLTVL.

This clonotype was counted a few times. J is TRBJ1-5 and V is TRBV7-9; D is undetermined. Trimming cost V 1 base and J 1 base, with 8 bases left between them. The CDR3 length is 15 residues. From germline, CDR1 is SEHNR and CDR2 FQNEAQ (reference sequence). CDR3 in amino acids: CASSLGGKSNQPQHF. In DNA, the CDR3 is TGTGCCAGCAGCTTAGGTGGGAAGAGCAATCAGCCCCAGCATTTT.

This clonotype was seen a few times. This sequence joins TRBV5-1 and TRBJ2-1; no clear D gene. Trimming pared 4 bases from V and 5 bases from J, leaving 7 bases between. CDR3 length: 12 amino acids. CDR1 and CDR2 (germline): SGHRS, YFSETQ. CDR3 sequence reads: CASSSLDNEQFF. As DNA, the CDR3 is TGCGCCAGCAGCAGTCTGGACAATGAGCAGTTCTTC.

For this clonotype: This may be a read error: a much more frequent sequence differs by one nucleotide. J is TRBJ1-5 and V is TRBV4-1, with D tentatively TRBD1 (5 bases). Germline V gene lookup returns CDR1 MGHRA and CDR2 YSYEKL. The length of the CDR3 is 17 residues. CDR3 sequence: CASSQGGEGQSNQPQHF. DNA of the CDR3: TGTGCCAGCAGCCAAGGTGGTGAGGGGCAGAGCAATCAGCCCCAGCATTTT.

This clonotype was detected a few times. The CDR3 is CAWSRVSSTDTQYF. CDR3 in DNA: TGTGCCTGGAGTAGAGTTTCTAGCACAGATACGCAGTATTTT. This chain joins TRBV30 and TRBJ2-3; D gene ambiguous. CDR1 is GTSNPN and CDR2 is SVGIG in the germline V gene (reference sequence). The V and J ends lost 2 bases and 0 bases respectively, with 9 bases between them. The CDR3 has 14 amino acids.

The chain joins TRBV19 to TRBJ1-2, with D unresolved. V was pared by 6 bases and J by 7 bases, with 15 bases between. Germline loops: CDR1 LNHDA, CDR2 SQIVND (reference sequence). The CDR3 has 13 amino acids. The CDR3 sequence: CASRTTPGLGYTF. Written as DNA, the CDR3 is TGTGCCAGTAGGACAACCCCCGGGCTTGGCTACACCTTC.

This clonotype was seen ten or more times. The J gene is TRBJ2-7, the V gene TRBV6-1; tentatively, D is TRBD2 (5 bases). V lost 5 bases and J lost 1, with 12 bases in between. Germline V gives CDR1 MNHNS, CDR2 SASEGT. The CDR3 totals 14 residues. DNA of the CDR3: TGTGCCAGCAGTTACAGCGGCAGGTCCTACGAGCAGTACTTC. Translated, it gives CASSYSGRSYEQYF.

The chain recombines TRBV5-1 with TRBJ2-7; a weak D match, TRBD1 (6 bases). The germline V gene has CDR1 SGHRS and CDR2 YFSETQ. Between the trimmed V and J ends, which lost 0 bases and 2 bases, there was a span of 18 bases. CDR3 length: 17 residues. The CDR3 sequence is CASSLGLQGKGPYEQYF. The CDR3 DNA sequence: TGCGCCAGCAGCTTGGGCCTGCAGGGGAAAGGGCCCTACGAGCAGTACTTC.

This clonotype was counted at least ten times. The rearrangement uses TRBV28 and TRBJ1-2, with a possible D match to TRBD1 (6 bases). CDR3 length equals 13 residues. The V end was cut by 7 bases, the J end by 8 bases, with 17 bases between. Germline lookup yields CDR1 MDHEN and CDR2 SYDVKM. The CDR3 DNA is TGTGCCAGCACCGAAACGGGACATGAGGGCTACACCTTC. Encoded protein: CASTETGHEGYTF.

This clonotype showed up many times. V gene TRBV20-1 combines with J gene TRBJ1-5; TRBD1 matches 7 bases. Losses at the gene ends were 7 bases for V and 5 bases for J; bases not matched to a gene: 8. CDR1 is DFQATT and CDR2 is SNEGSKA in the germline V gene (reference sequence). The CDR3 runs to 13 residues. CDR3 protein: CSVDDRVDQPQHF. As DNA, the CDR3 is TGCAGTGTAGACGACAGGGTGGATCAGCCCCAGCATTTT.

The J gene is TRBJ2-1, the V gene TRBV7-9, with TRBD2 matching over 12 bases. J gave up 10 bases and V 5 bases, and 3 bases lay outside the gene matches. Germline assignment: CDR1 SEHNR and CDR2 FQNEAQ (reference sequence). The CDR3 length is 13 residues. In DNA, the CDR3 is TGTGCCAGCAGCCGACTAGCGGGGGCCGAGCAGTTCTTC. It yields the protein CASSRLAGAEQFF.

This clonotype showed up just a few times. The chain carries TRBV11-2 and TRBJ1-1; D is unresolved. V dropped 0 bases and J dropped 0 bases, with 8 bases sitting between them. This CDR3 has 15 amino acids. Germline CDR1 SGHAT, CDR2 FQNNGV. The CDR3 loop reads CASSLDWQLNTEAFF. In nucleotides, the CDR3 is TGTGCCAGCAGCTTAGATTGGCAGCTGAACACTGAAGCTTTCTTT.

This chain connects TRBV4-1 to TRBJ2-2, with D possibly TRBD1 on 5 matching bases. V lost 4 bases and J 4 bases, leaving 13 bases between the germline ends. This CDR3 region has 15 residues. Germline V gene lookup returns CDR1 MGHRA and CDR2 YSYEKL. Here the CDR3 reads CASSPVGAGTGELFF. The DNA of the CDR3 is TGCGCCAGCAGCCCCGTAGGGGCCGGCACCGGGGAGCTGTTTTTT.

The table lists this clonotype with a few counts. The chain employs TRBV6-1 and TRBJ1-2; D remains ambiguous. Germline lookup yields CDR1 MNHNS and CDR2 SASEGT. The length of the CDR3 is 11 residues. The V end lost 7 bases, the J end lost 8 bases, and 11 bases lay between the germline ends. This CDR3 reads CASMSFGGYTF. In DNA form, the CDR3 reads TGTGCCAGCATGAGTTTCGGAGGCTACACCTTC.

This clonotype was counted between two and nine times. The chain uses TRBV7-9 and TRBJ2-1, with no clear D. CDR1 SEHNR and CDR2 FQNEAQ come from the germline V gene (reference sequence). The CDR3 has 12 amino acids. V was clipped by 1 base and J by 15 bases, with 13 bases between them. CDR3 sequence: CASSLEARKWFF. CDR3 sequence (DNA): TGTGCCAGCAGCTTAGAAGCGCGCAAGTGGTTCTTC.

The chain combines TRBV30 with TRBJ1-3; D not resolved. The CDR3 sequence is 14 residues long. Germline V gene lookup returns CDR1 GTSNPN and CDR2 SVGIG (reference sequence). V gave up 4 bases and J gave up 3 bases, with 13 bases separating them. CDR3: CAWNREVGGNTIYF. CDR3 DNA sequence: TGTGCCTGGAACCGGGAGGTGGGTGGAAACACCATATATTTT. The entire variable domain, with the rest obtained from reference TRBV30 and TRBJ1-3, is as follows: SQTIHQWPATLVQPVGSPLSLECTVEGTSNPNLYWYRQAAGRGLQLLFYSVGIGQISSEVPQNLSASRPQDRQFILSSKKLLLSDSGFYLCAWNREVGGNTIYFGEGSWLTVV.

In its sample, this clonotype was seen a few times. The chain employs TRBV5-5 and TRBJ2-7; 10 positions match TRBD1. The CDR3 is 15 amino acids. V shed 6 bases and J 2 bases; nucleotides not matched to a gene: 8. The germline V gene encodes CDR1 SGHKS and CDR2 YYEKEE (reference sequence). The CDR3 region is CASNFTGTGAYEQYF. As DNA, the CDR3 is TGTGCCAGCAATTTCACCGGGACAGGGGCCTACGAGCAGTACTTC.

This clonotype has at least ten counts. CDR3 protein: CSARAGPTEAFF. As DNA, the CDR3 is TGCAGTGCTAGAGCGGGGCCCACTGAAGCTTTCTTT. This rearrangement joins TRBV20-1 to TRBJ1-1; D may be TRBD1 (5 bases). The CDR3 totals 12 residues. Germline CDR1 DFQATT, CDR2 SNEGSKA (reference sequence). Trimming pared 1 base from V and 4 bases from J, leaving 7 bases between.

The sample holds many counts of this clonotype. The rearrangement uses TRBV30 and TRBJ1-1; D ambiguous. The germline V gene has CDR1 GTSNPN and CDR2 SVGIG (reference sequence). V was clipped by 5 bases and J by 3 bases, with 19 bases between them. This CDR3 is 15 amino acids long. The CDR3: CAWASGPRRDTEAFF. The CDR3 DNA is TGTGCCTGGGCTTCCGGGCCCCGTCGGGACACTGAAGCTTTCTTT.